The entry below gives a single TCR beta chain sequence along with its context. The data are from a study of T cell responses to AZD1222 COVID-19 vaccine. Study as a whole: Second doses that came at about 4 or about 12 weeks were put together.

Clones were read by immunoSEQ multiplex PCR, and TCRdb kept only the in-frame ones, dropping some. The sample consists of around 150,000 clones, around 90% of them appearing once. This CDR3 has 15 amino acids. Germline V lookup: CDR1 SGHDN, CDR2 FVKESK. V shed 1 base, J shed 7 bases, and the junction held 8 bases outside the gene matches. This specimen was peripheral blood, taken on day 0 of AZD1222 vaccination. This TCR was sampled from an adult in good health. The genes are TRBV14 and TRBJ2-3, with TRBD1 identical over 7 bases. The CDR3 coding sequence is TGTGCCAGCAGCCAAGCCGGGACAGTCAGAAATACGCAGTATTTT. It codes for CASSQAGTVRNTQYF.